Presented here are 26 T cell receptor beta chains from one specimen sequenced in a study of OX40 agonist ivuxolimab in advanced cancers. Sequencing used immunoSEQ multiplex PCR; TCRdb keeps in-frame clones, though not all of them. The sample contains around 72,000 clones, 70% to 90% of which appear only once. The input for sequencing was CD4+ or CD8+ T cells sorted from blood, taken in a trial of the OX40 agonist ivuxolimab. The receptors originated from an adult with an advanced solid tumor such as melanoma, head and neck, liver or kidney cancer.

CDR3 bases: TGTGCCAGCAGTCCCCGTATAGCCGTTGAAGGCACTGAAGCTTTCTTT. Translation gives CASSPRIAVEGTEAFF. The V gene is TRBV7-9, the J gene TRBJ1-1; unclear D gene. Between the trimmed V and J ends, which lost 6 bases and 4 bases, there was a span of 21 bases. Germline lookup yields CDR1 SEHNR and CDR2 FQNEAQ (reference sequence). The CDR3 runs 16 residues.

The chain carries TRBV11-2 and TRBJ2-4, with 9 nucleotides matching TRBD1. Looked up from germline, CDR1 is SGHAT and CDR2 is FQNNGV. This CDR3 spans 14 amino acids. V was pared by 3 bases and J by 8 bases, with 5 bases of the junction left unmatched. The CDR3: CASSFTGGRDIQYF. CDR3 nucleotide sequence: TGTGCCAGCAGCTTCACAGGGGGCAGGGACATTCAGTACTTC.

This clone appeared a few times. The rearrangement links TRBV5-1 to TRBJ2-1, with TRBD1 matching over 7 bases. There are 16 residues in the CDR3. The V and J ends lost 1 base and 5 bases, in that order; junction bases with no gene match: 9. From germline, CDR1 is SGHRS and CDR2 YFSETQ. The CDR3, as DNA: TGCGCCAGCAGCTTGAATACAGGGGCGATCGACAATGAGCAGTTCTTC. Its translation: CASSLNTGAIDNEQFF.

J is TRBJ1-2 and V is TRBV6-5; D might be TRBD1 (6 bases). The CDR3 loop spans 12 amino acids. Germline V lookup: CDR1 MNHEY, CDR2 SVGAGI. With 7 bases removed from V and 7 bases from J, the gap between germline ends came to 13 bases. The DNA for the CDR3 is TGTGCCAGCAACGGGGGGCTCGGTGGCTACACCTTC. Protein: CASNGGLGGYTF.

The chain recombines TRBV27 with TRBJ2-5; tentatively, D is TRBD1 (5 bases). Per the germline V gene, CDR1 is MNHEY and CDR2 is SMNVEV (reference sequence). The ends were cut back, 0 bases at V and 11 bases at J, with 22 bases in the middle. This CDR3 comprises 16 residues. The CDR3 nucleotides are TGTGCCAGCAGTTTATCTATTGGGTTAACAGGAGTAGAGCAGTACTTC. The encoded protein is CASSLSIGLTGVEQYF.

The chain joins TRBV19 to TRBJ2-6, with D unresolved. This CDR3 is 16 amino acids long. Per germline, CDR1 LNHDA and CDR2 SQIVND (reference sequence). V shed 3 bases and J shed 1 base, with 10 bases lying between them. Written as DNA, the CDR3 is TGTGCCAGTAGTATCTTTTGGGTTTCTGGGGCCAACGTCCTGACTTTC. It yields the protein CASSIFWVSGANVLTF.

The V and J genes are TRBV6-5 and TRBJ2-2; D is perhaps TRBD1 (6 bases). V dropped 3 bases and J dropped 0 bases, with 8 bases sitting between them. The V gene's germline CDR1 is MNHEY and CDR2 SVGAGI. The CDR3 is 15 residues long. In nucleotides, the CDR3 is TGTGCCAGCAGTTATGGGACAACGAACACCGGGGAGCTGTTTTTT. Residues: CASSYGTTNTGELFF.

This clone has a handful of counts. V usage is TRBV5-4 and J usage is TRBJ2-7; 9 bases are a match to TRBD1. The germline V gene has CDR1 SGHNT and CDR2 YYREEE (reference sequence). This CDR3 spans 15 amino acids. The J segment lost 2 bases and the V segment lost 2 bases, leaving 5 bases of the junction unmatched. CDR3 nucleotide sequence: TGTGCCAGCAGCTTACGGGACAGGGCTACCTACGAGCAGTACTTC. Its translation: CASSLRDRATYEQYF.

This clone was observed a few times. This sequence joins TRBV10-1 and TRBJ1-5; D is unclear. The CDR3 runs to 13 residues. Per germline, CDR1 WNHNN and CDR2 SYGVQD (reference sequence). Trimming took off 0 bases at V and 5 bases at J, with 5 bases between the two ends. CDR3 in DNA: TGCGCCAGCAGTGAGTCCGAGTATCAGCCCCAGCATTTT. Residues: CASSESEYQPQHF.

This clone was seen only once. This sequence joins TRBV7-6 and TRBJ2-2; no clear D. Germline CDR1 SGHVS, CDR2 FNYEAQ. Trimming shortened V by 2 bases and J by 7 bases, and 2 bases separated the two germline ends. The CDR3 is 11 residues long. The CDR3 spells CASSLIGELFF. The CDR3 region has the DNA TGTGCCAGCAGCTTAATCGGGGAGCTGTTTTTT.

This clone appeared once. The V and J genes are TRBV4-1 and TRBJ2-2, with 8 bases that match TRBD1. CDR3 length equals 14 residues. Germline lookup yields CDR1 MGHRA and CDR2 YSYEKL. V shed 1 base and J 5 bases; nucleotides not matched to a gene: 0. The DNA of the CDR3 is TGCGCCAGCAGCCAAGGGACAGGGACCGGGGAGCTGTTTTTT. It codes for CASSQGTGTGELFF.

This clone was observed a few times. The chain is built from TRBV11-2 and TRBJ2-5; D unresolved. Trimming pared 8 bases from V and 1 base from J, leaving 8 bases between. This CDR3 contains 12 residues. Germline V lookup: CDR1 SGHAT, CDR2 FQNNGV. CDR3 region: CASQDLQETQYF. CDR3 in DNA: TGTGCCAGCCAGGACCTCCAAGAGACCCAGTACTTC.

This clone has just one count. This rearrangement joins TRBV6-5 to TRBJ2-5; possible D gene TRBD2, 6 bases. The J call is uncertain, as TRBJ2-7 better fits the DNA end. The length of the CDR3 is 16 residues. Germline values: CDR1 MNHEY, CDR2 SVGAGI. Here the CDR3 reads CASSFGTGAFTYEQYF. CDR3 nucleotides: TGTGCCAGCAGTTTCGGGACGGGAGCGTTCACCTACGAGCAGTACTTC.

The V call is TRBV7-9, the J call TRBJ2-7; the match to TRBD1 covers 10 bases. The CDR3 length is 14 residues. CDR1 is SEHNR and CDR2 is FQNEAQ in the germline V gene (reference sequence). J was trimmed by 6 bases and V by 5 bases; bases with no gene match: 7. CDR3 nucleotide sequence: TGTGCCAGCAGCGGACAGGGGGAAATGGGCGAGCAGTACTTC. It is translated as CASSGQGEMGEQYF.

V and J are TRBV28 and TRBJ2-3, with 14 bases aligning to TRBD2. V lost 5 bases and J lost 5; bases outside the gene matches: 3. CDR1 and CDR2 (germline): MDHEN, SYDVKM. The CDR3 has 15 amino acids. The CDR3 bases are TGTGCCAGCAGTATGACTAGCGGGAGGGTAGATACGCAGTATTTT. Its protein is CASSMTSGRVDTQYF.

J is TRBJ2-2 and V is TRBV6-6, with TRBD1 matching over 10 bases. CDR1 and CDR2 (germline): MNHNY, SVGAGI (reference sequence). The V segment lost 6 bases and the J segment 7 bases; nucleotides outside the gene matches: 8. The CDR3 extends over 15 amino acids. CDR3 sequence: CASSNSRDRGGELFF. The CDR3 bases are TGTGCCAGCAGCAATTCCCGGGACAGGGGCGGGGAGCTGTTTTTT.

This clone was detected once. The genes are TRBV18 and TRBJ2-1, with D unresolved. Trimming removed 3 bases from V and 4 bases from J, with 13 bases in between. The CDR3 consists of 15 residues. Germline V gene sequence: CDR1 KGHSH, CDR2 LQKENI. The CDR3 nucleotides read TGTGCCAGCTCACCGATCAAACCCCTATACAATGAGCAGTTCTTC. It codes for CASSPIKPLYNEQFF.

The V gene is TRBV19, the J gene TRBJ2-5; TRBD1 matches at 9 bases. There are 14 residues in the CDR3. V gave up 0 bases and J gave up 4 bases; unmatched junction bases: 0. CDR1 and CDR2 (germline): LNHDA, SQIVND (reference sequence). This CDR3 reads CASSIEGQGETQYF. CDR3 in DNA: TGTGCCAGTAGTATAGAGGGACAGGGAGAGACCCAGTACTTC. Complete variable domain (other parts from reference TRBV19 and TRBJ2-5): DGGITQSPKYLFRKEGQNVTLSCEQNLNHDAMYWYRQDPGQGLRLIYYSQIVNDFQKGDIAEGYSVSREKKESFPLTVTSAQKNPTAFYLCASSIEGQGETQYFGPGTRLLVL.

This sequence joins TRBV19 and TRBJ2-7, with D possibly TRBD1 on 6 matching bases. The CDR3 is 12 amino acids. Trimming took off 3 bases at V and 7 bases at J, with 10 bases between the two ends. The germline CDR1 and CDR2 sequences are LNHDA and SQIVND (reference sequence). This CDR3 reads CASSISQGEQYF. The CDR3 nucleotides read TGTGCCAGTAGTATTTCCCAGGGGGAGCAGTACTTC. Full variable domain (remainder filled in from reference TRBV19 and TRBJ2-7): DGGITQSPKYLFRKEGQNVTLSCEQNLNHDAMYWYRQDPGQGLRLIYYSQIVNDFQKGDIAEGYSVSREKKESFPLTVTSAQKNPTAFYLCASSISQGEQYFGPGTRLTVT.

The J gene is TRBJ2-2, the V gene TRBV2; D not certain. Trimming took 7 bases from V and 3 from J, leaving 15 bases between them. The germline V gene encodes CDR1 SNHLY and CDR2 FYNNEI. CDR3 length: 15 residues. CDR3 sequence reads: CASTELGSDTGELFF. For the CDR3, the DNA is TGTGCCAGCACCGAGCTGGGGTCGGACACCGGGGAGCTGTTTTTT.

The chain links TRBV2 to TRBJ2-2, with 9 nucleotides matching TRBD2. CDR3 length: 17 residues. J was trimmed by 2 bases and V by 2 bases; bases with no gene match: 6. CDR1 is SNHLY, CDR2 FYNNEI, per germline. Written as DNA, the CDR3 is TGTGCCAGCAGTGAATCAGGTCTAGCGGGAAACACCGGGGAGCTGTTTTTT. Translating it yields CASSESGLAGNTGELFF.

This clone was detected only a few times. The V gene is TRBV5-4, the J gene TRBJ2-5; TRBD2 is a possible D gene (5 bases). Germline V gene sequence: CDR1 SGHNT, CDR2 YYREEE (reference sequence). V was trimmed by 0 bases and J by 4 bases, leaving 7 bases between them. This CDR3 has 13 amino acids. The CDR3 protein is CASSLDGGETQYF. Here the CDR3 DNA reads TGTGCCAGCAGCTTGGATGGAGGAGAGACCCAGTACTTC.

With regard to this clone: Mismatch with germline at one junction end may stem from a read error. The rearrangement uses TRBV7-2 and TRBJ2-7; 10 bases match TRBD2. The V gene's germline CDR1 is SGHTA and CDR2 FQGNSA. The CDR3 sequence is 16 residues long. The CDR3 region is CASSPLIAGGAKDVNF. CDR3 nucleotides: TGTGCCAGCAGCCCGCTTATAGCGGGAGGTGCGAAGGACGTCAACTTC.

At least ten counts were recorded for this clone. The J gene is TRBJ1-3, the V gene TRBV20-1, with D unresolved. The CDR3 is 11 residues long. The V and J ends lost 6 bases and 3 bases respectively, with 6 bases between them. The germline V gene has CDR1 DFQATT and CDR2 SNEGSKA (reference sequence). Here the CDR3 DNA reads TGCAGTGCCTACGGTGGAAACACCATATATTTT. It specifies CSAYGGNTIYF.

The chain links TRBV2 to TRBJ1-5, with a weak D call TRBD1 (5 bases). This CDR3 region has 17 residues. The ends were cut back, 0 bases at V and 0 bases at J, with 12 bases in the middle. Germline assignment: CDR1 SNHLY and CDR2 FYNNEI. Here the CDR3 DNA reads TGTGCCAGCAGTGAAGCCGGACACGTCCATAGCAATCAGCCCCAGCATTTT. It yields the protein CASSEAGHVHSNQPQHF.

The CDR3 loop reads CASSLGFKGGTGGYEQYF. The DNA of the CDR3 is TGTGCCAGCAGCTTGGGGTTTAAGGGAGGGACAGGGGGCTACGAGCAGTACTTC. V and J are TRBV5-5 and TRBJ2-7; TRBD1 agrees at 11 bases. V trimming: 0 bases; J trimming: 3 bases; junction bases outside the gene matches: 11. Germline V gives CDR1 SGHKS, CDR2 YYEKEE (reference sequence). The CDR3 is 18 amino acids.